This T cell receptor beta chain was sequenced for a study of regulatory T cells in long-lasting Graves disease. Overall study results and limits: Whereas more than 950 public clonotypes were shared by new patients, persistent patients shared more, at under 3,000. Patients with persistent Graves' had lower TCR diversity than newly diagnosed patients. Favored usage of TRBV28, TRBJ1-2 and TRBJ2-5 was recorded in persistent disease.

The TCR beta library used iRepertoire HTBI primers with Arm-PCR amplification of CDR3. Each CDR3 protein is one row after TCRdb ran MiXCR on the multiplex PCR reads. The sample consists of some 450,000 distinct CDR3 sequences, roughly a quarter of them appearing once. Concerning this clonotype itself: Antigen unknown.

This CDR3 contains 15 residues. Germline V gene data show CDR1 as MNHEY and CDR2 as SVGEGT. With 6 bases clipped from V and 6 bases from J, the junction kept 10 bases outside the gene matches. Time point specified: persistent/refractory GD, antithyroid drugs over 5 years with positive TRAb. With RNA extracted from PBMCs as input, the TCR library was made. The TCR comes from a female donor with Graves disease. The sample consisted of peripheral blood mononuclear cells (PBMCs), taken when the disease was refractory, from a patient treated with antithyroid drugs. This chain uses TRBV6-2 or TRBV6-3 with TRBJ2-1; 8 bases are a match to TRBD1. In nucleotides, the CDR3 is TGTGCCAGCAGAGCAGGACAGGGTATCCCCAATGAGCAGTTCTTC. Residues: CASRAGQGIPNEQFF.